The entry below gives a single T cell receptor (beta chain) sequence along with its context. The antigen is undetermined. The germline V gene has CDR1 KGHDR and CDR2 SFDVKD. The CDR3 consists of 19 residues. Eight distinct reactions (per sample) were used to make the cDNA. One entry per CDR3 protein, without DNA, is what TCRdb gives after re-calling the 5' RACE reads. This table holds fewer than 450,000 distinct CDR3 sequences. The sample is drawn from a study of monozygotic twins with inflammatory bowel disease. Findings and caveats of the study: A single strong clonotype or signal linked to IBD was not supported.

J is TRBJ2-3 and V is TRBV24-1; the TRBD2 assignment by TCRdb is unverifiable without DNA. What was sequenced was blood. This receptor was obtained from a human donor with ulcerative colitis or Crohn's disease, or a healthy co-twin of an affected twin (not recorded which). This CDR3 reads CATSDLHPGSGASTDTQYF.